Included here is one TCR beta chain sequence, with context. The antigen this receptor binds is unknown. Base qualities are not provided; no much larger clone lies one nucleotide away. This sample is part of a study of T cells in localized non-small cell lung cancer (dated by TCRdb to about 2020). Context from the whole study: The study analyzed T cell repertoires of roughly 220 early-stage NSCLC patients, comparing tumors and uninvolved tumor-adjacent lungs. The cohort consisted of approximately 220 treatment-naive NSCLC patients whose localized lung tumors had been resected. NSCLC patients had a mean age of around 61 years, and around 130 were male and some 98 female.

At diagnosis, tumor, uninvolved tumor-adjacent lung and peripheral blood were collected and then preserved as a mix of FFPE and fresh-frozen material. Blood samples were analyzed as peripheral blood mononuclear cells for TCR repertoire profiling. TCR beta CDR3 regions were sequenced from DNA using the immunoSEQ Assay. As for the original processing: To compute T cell density, TCR beta template counts were normalized to usable DNA, which was estimated by amplifying housekeeping genes. Richness was estimated using the preseqR package, with extrapolation to 400,000 templates for PBMC samples and to 120,000 templates for tissue samples. Clonality was defined by subtracting Pielou's evenness from one. Differential abundance testing on productive amino-acid clonotypes, with a minimum total count of 5 and an alpha of 0.1, was used to identify tissue-enriched TCRs. The Jaccard Index and the Morisita Overlap Index were used to measure repertoire overlap between compartments. GLIPH grouped TCR beta CDR3s together with public tetramer-defined viral CDR3s, and a viral motif had to include at least three viral sequences and show V-gene enrichment. Sourced from immuneACCESS, this table was stored by TCRdb with only in-frame sequences that have V and J called. A share of the clones is absent; for the studies checked, an unresolved V gene accounts for under half, and the remainder has no known explanation. The V and J calls and clone size are taken from that table; D and trimming were inferred from the DNA. This sample lists around 50,000 clones; around nine tenths were detected once. Clones ranked in the top ten supply roughly 16% of the sample.

Study-wide findings and limitations: A median of 57 of the top 100 tumor clones turned up in the paired uninvolved adjacent lung, and about 28 of those clones also ranked among the top 100 of that same adjacent lung. Higher blood T cell density associated with longer overall survival, while higher adjacent-lung clonality associated with shorter survival. Uninvolved tumor-adjacent lung showed the highest T cell clonality, higher than tumor, which suggests more focused antigenic responses in the uninvolved tumor-adjacent lung. Multi-region tumor sequencing was not performed, so intratumor heterogeneity could not be excluded. Because the study design was exploratory, TCR variables were selected using unadjusted p-values without false-discovery rate correction.

This sequence was found in a female donor with stage II lung adenocarcinoma. The material sequenced was PBMCs, taken before any cancer treatment.

The DNA sequence reads TGTGCCAGCAGCTTAATGGAACAGTCGGAGACCCAGTACTTC. Its coded protein is CASSLMEQSETQYF. This chain is built from TRBV7-8 and TRBJ2-5; the D gene cannot be resolved reliably. The CDR1 and CDR2 encoded by the germline V gene are SGHVS and FQNEAQ. The CDR3 starts with the cysteine, ends with the phenylalanine, and has 14 residues. The retained sequence is limited to the CDR3, 42 bases, with the frame set at the first base. The V end loses 2 bases and the J end loses 5 bases, and a stretch of 12 bases separates them. With all but the CDR3 taken from the reference TRBV7-8 and TRBJ2-5 genes, the full variable domain is: GAGVSQSPRYKVAKRGQDVALRCDPISGHVSLFWYQQALGQGPEFLTYFQNEAQLDKSGLPSDRFFAERPEGSVSTLKIQRTQQEDSAVYLCASSLMEQSETQYFGPGTRLLVL.